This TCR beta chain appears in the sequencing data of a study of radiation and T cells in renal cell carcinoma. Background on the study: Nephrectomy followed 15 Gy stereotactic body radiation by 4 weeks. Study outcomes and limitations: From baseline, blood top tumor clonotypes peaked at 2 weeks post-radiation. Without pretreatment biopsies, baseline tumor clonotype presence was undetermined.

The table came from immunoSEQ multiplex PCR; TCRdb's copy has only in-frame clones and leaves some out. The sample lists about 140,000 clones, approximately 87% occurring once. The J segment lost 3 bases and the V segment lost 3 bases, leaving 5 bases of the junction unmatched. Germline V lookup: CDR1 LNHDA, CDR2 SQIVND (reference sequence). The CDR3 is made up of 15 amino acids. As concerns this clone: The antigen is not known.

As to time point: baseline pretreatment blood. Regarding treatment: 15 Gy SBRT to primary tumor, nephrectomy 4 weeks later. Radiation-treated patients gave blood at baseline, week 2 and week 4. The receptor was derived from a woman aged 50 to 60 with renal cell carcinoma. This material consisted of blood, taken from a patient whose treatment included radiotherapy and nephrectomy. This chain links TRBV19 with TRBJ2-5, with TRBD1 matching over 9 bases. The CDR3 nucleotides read TGTGCCAGTAGTATGGTGACAGGGGGGAAAGAGACCCAGTACTTC. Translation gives CASSMVTGGKETQYF.